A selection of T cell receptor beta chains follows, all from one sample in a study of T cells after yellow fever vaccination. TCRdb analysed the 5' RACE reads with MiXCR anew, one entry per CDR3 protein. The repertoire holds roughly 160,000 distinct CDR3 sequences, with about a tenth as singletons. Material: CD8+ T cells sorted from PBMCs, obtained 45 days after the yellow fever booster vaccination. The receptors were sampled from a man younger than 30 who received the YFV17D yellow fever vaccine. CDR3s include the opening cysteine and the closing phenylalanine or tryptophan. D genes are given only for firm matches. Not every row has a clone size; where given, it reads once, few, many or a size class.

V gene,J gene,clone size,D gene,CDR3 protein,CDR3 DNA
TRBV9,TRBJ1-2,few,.,CASSVEQHYGYTF,TGTGCCAGCAGCGTAGAACAGCACTATGGCTACACCTTC
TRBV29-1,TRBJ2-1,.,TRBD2,CSAGLAGDNEQFF,TGCAGCGCCGGACTAGCGGGGGACAATGAGCAGTTCTTC
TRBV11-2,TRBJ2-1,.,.,CASTSQIWEQFF,TGTGCCAGCACCTCACAGATATGGGAGCAGTTCTTC
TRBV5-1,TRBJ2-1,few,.,CASSAVAFRNEQFF,TGCGCCAGCAGCGCGGTAGCTTTCAGGAATGAGCAGTTCTTC
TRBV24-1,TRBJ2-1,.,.,CATSERDEQFF,TGTGCCACCAGTGAGAGAGATGAGCAGTTCTTC
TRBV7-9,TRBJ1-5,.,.,CASSLFTSQGRNQPQHF,TGTGCCAGCAGCCTGTTTACTTCTCAGGGTCGGAATCAGCCCCAGCATTTT
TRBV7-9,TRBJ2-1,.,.,CATSSMAEQFF,TGTGCCACCTCCTCCATGGCAGAGCAGTTCTTC
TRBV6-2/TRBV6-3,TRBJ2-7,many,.,CASTGGPGYEQYF,TGTGCCAGCACCGGGGGCCCGGGCTACGAGCAGTACTTC
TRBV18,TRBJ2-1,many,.,CASSLSGEGNNEQFF,TGTGCCAGCTCCCTCAGCGGCGAGGGAAACAATGAGCAGTTCTTC
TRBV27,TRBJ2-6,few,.,CASSPVGGANVLTF,TGTGCCAGCAGTCCCGTCGGGGGGGCCAACGTCCTGACTTTC
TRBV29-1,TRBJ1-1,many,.,CSVSRMNTEAFF,TGCAGCGTTTCAAGAATGAACACTGAAGCTTTCTTT
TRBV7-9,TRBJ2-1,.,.,CASSLPVAFNEQFF,TGTGCCAGCAGCTTGCCCGTGGCGTTTAATGAGCAGTTCTTC
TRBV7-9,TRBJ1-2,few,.,CASRAFQGSNYGYTF,TGTGCCAGCAGAGCCTTTCAGGGGTCTAACTATGGCTACACCTTC
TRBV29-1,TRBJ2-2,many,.,CSVGTGSGGELFF,TGCAGCGTTGGAACCGGATCAGGCGGGGAGCTGTTTTTT
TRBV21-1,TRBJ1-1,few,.,CASRGDRVNTEAFF,TGTGCCAGCAGGGGGGACAGGGTGAACACTGAAGCTTTCTTT
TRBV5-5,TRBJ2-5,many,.,CASSFKETQYF,TGTGCCAGCAGCTTTAAAGAGACCCAGTACTTC
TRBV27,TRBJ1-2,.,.,CASTDGSLHGYTF,TGTGCCAGCACCGACGGGTCTTTACATGGCTACACCTTC
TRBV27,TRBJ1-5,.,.,CASSLLGNQPQHF,TGTGCCAGCAGTTTACTGGGGAATCAGCCCCAGCATTTT
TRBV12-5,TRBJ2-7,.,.,CASGFLIGRGAIYEQYF,TGTGCTAGTGGTTTCTTAATAGGTCGGGGGGCCATCTACGAGCAGTACTTC
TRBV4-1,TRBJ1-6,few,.,CASSHAADSLGPLHF,TGCGCCAGCAGCCACGCTGCGGACAGCCTCGGACCCCTCCACTTT
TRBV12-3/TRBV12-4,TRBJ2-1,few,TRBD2,CASSLFSGVYNEQFF,TGTGCCAGCAGTTTATTTAGCGGGGTCTACAATGAGCAGTTCTTC